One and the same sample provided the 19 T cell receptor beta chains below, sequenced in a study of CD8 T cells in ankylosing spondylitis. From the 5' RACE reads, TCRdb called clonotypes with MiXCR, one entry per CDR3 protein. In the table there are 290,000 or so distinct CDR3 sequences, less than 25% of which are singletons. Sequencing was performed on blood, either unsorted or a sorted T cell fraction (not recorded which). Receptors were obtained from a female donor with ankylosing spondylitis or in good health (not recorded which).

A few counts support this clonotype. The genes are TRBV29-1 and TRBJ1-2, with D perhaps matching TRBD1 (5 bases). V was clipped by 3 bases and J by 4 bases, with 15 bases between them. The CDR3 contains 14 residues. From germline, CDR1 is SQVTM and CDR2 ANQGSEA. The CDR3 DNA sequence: TGCAGCGTTGAGCGGAAATCAGGGATCTATGGCTACACCTTC. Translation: CSVERKSGIYGYTF.

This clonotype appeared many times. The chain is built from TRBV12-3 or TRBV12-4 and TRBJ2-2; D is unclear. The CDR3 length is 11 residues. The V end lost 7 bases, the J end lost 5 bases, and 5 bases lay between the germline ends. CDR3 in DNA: TGTGCCAGCACACGGACCGGGGAGCTGTTTTTT. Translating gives CASTRTGELFF.

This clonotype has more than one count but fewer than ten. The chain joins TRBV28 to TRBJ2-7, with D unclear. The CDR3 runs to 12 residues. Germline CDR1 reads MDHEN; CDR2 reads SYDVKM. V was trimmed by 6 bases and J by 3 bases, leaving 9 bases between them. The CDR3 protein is CASRSGLYEQYF. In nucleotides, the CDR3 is TGTGCCAGCAGATCTGGCCTCTACGAGCAGTACTTC.

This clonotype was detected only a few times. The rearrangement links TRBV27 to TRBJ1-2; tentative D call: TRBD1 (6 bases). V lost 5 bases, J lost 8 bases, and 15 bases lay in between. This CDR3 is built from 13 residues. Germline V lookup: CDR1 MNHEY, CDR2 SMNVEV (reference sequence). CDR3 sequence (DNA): TGTGCCAGCAGTGTGATCAGGGGAAGCGGCTACACCTTC. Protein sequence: CASSVIRGSGYTF.

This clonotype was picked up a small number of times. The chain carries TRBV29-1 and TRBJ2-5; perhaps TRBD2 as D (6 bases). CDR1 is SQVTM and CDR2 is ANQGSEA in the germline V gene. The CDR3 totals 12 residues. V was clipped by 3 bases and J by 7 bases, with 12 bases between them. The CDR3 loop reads CSVEAGSGTQYF. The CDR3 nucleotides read TGCAGCGTTGAGGCGGGGTCCGGGACCCAGTACTTC. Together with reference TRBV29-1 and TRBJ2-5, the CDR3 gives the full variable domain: SAVISQKPSRDICQRGTSLTIQCQVDSQVTMMFWYRQQPGQSLTLIATANQGSEATYESGFVIDKFPISRPNLTFSTLTVSNMSPEDSSIYLCSVEAGSGTQYFGPGTRLLVL.

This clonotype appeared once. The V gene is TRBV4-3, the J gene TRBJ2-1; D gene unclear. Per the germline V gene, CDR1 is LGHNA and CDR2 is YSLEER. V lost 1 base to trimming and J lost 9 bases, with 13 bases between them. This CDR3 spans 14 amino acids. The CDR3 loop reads CASSQVSNGGEQFF. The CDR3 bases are TGCGCCAGCAGCCAAGTCTCTAACGGCGGTGAGCAGTTCTTC.

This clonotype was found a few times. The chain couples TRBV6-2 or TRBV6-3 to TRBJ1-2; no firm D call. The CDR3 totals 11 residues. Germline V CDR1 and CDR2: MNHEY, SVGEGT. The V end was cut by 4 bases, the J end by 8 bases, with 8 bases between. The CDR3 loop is CASSSGPGYTF. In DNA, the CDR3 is TGTGCCAGCAGTTCCGGGCCGGGCTACACCTTC.

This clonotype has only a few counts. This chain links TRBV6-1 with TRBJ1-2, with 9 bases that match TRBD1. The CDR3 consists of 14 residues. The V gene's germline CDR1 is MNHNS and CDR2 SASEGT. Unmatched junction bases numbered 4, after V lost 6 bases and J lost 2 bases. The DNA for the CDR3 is TGTGCCAGCAGGTCCACAGGGGGCAACTATGGCTACACCTTC. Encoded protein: CASRSTGGNYGYTF.

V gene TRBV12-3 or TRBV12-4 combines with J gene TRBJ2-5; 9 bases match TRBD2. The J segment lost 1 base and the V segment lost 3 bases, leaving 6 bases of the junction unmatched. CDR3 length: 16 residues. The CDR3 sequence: CASSFVAGVRQETQYF. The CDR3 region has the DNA TGTGCCAGCAGTTTTGTAGCGGGAGTTCGCCAAGAGACCCAGTACTTC.

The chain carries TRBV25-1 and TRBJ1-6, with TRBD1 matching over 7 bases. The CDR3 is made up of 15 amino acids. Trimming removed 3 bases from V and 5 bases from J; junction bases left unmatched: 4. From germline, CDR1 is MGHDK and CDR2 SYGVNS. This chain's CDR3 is CASSDSGTDNSPLHF. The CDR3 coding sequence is TGTGCCAGCAGTGATTCCGGGACAGATAATTCACCCCTCCACTTT.

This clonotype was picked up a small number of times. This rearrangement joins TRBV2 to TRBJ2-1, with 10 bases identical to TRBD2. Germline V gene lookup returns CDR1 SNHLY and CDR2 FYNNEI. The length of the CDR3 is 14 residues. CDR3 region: CGTSGATSYNEQFF. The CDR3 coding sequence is TGTGGGACTAGCGGAGCGACCTCCTACAATGAGCAGTTCTTC.

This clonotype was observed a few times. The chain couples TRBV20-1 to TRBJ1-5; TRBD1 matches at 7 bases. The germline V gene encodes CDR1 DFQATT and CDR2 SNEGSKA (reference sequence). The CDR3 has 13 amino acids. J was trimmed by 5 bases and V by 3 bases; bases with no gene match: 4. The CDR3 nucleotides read TGCAGTGCTAGTCGGCAGGGGGATCAGCCCCAGCATTTT. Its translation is CSASRQGDQPQHF.

CDR3 sequence reads: CASSLARQSDTQYF. The DNA of the CDR3 is TGTGCCAGCAGCTTAGCGCGCCAGTCAGATACGCAGTATTTT. The J gene is TRBJ2-3, the V gene TRBV7-2; D is undetermined. The CDR3 is made up of 14 amino acids. The V gene's germline CDR1 is SGHTA and CDR2 FQGNSA. Between the trimmed V and J ends, which lost 0 bases and 4 bases, there was a span of 8 bases.

The chain's CDR3 is CAIKSAYEQYF. CDR3 nucleotides: TGTGCCATAAAGTCGGCCTACGAGCAGTACTTC. The chain employs TRBV10-3 and TRBJ2-7; D gene unclear. There are 11 residues in the CDR3. Germline V CDR1 and CDR2: ENHRY, SYGVKD. The V gene lost 9 bases and the J gene lost 2 bases, with 8 bases spanning the gap.

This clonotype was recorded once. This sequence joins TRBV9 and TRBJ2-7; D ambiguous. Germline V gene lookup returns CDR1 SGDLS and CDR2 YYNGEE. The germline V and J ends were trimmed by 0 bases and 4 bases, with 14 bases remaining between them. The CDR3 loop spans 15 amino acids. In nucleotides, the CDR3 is TGTGCCAGCAGCGTAGATCGGGTTCAGGAGTACGAGCAGTACTTC. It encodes CASSVDRVQEYEQYF.

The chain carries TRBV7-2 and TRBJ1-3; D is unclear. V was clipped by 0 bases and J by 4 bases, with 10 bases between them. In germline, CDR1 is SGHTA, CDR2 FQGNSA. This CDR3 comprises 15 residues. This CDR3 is CASSLAGGIGNTIYF. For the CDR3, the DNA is TGTGCCAGCAGCTTAGCTGGAGGGATAGGAAACACCATATATTTT.

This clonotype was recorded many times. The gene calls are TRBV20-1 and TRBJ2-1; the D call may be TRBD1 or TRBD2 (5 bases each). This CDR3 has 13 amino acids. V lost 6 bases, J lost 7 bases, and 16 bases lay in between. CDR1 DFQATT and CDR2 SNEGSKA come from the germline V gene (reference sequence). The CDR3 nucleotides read TGCAGTGCAGCCTGGGGCGGCGGGAATGAGCAGTTCTTC. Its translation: CSAAWGGGNEQFF.

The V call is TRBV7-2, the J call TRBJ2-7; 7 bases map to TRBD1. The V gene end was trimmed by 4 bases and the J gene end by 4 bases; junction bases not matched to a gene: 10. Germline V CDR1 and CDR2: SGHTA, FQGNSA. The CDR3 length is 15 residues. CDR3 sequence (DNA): TGTGCCAGCAGCTCCTCCGGGACAGACTTTTACGAGCAGTACTTC. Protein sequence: CASSSSGTDFYEQYF. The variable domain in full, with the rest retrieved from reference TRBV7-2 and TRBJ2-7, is GAGVSQSPSNKVTEKGKDVELRCDPISGHTALYWYRQSLGQGLEFLIYFQGNSAPDKSGLPSDRFSAERTGGSVSTLTIQRTQQEDSAVYLCASSSSGTDFYEQYFGPGTRLTVT.

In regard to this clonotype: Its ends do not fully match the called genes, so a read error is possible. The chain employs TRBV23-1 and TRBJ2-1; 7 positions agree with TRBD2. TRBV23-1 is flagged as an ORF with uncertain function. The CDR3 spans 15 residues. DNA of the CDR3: TGCGCCAGCAGTCGTCGGACTAGTGCACACAATGAGCAGTTATTC. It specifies CASSRRTSAHNEQLF.